This entry lists 20 T cell receptor beta chains sequenced from one sample in a study of T-cell memory formation after mild COVID-19. TCRdb itself ran the 5' RACE reads through MiXCR, one entry per CDR3 protein. The data show about 180,000 distinct CDR3 sequences, about 18% seen once. Sequencing was carried out using PBMCs or a T cell subset sorted from them (not recorded which). Receptor source: a man younger than 35 who had mild COVID-19 (a few samples of this study predate the infection). Cell type and time point are not known.

The rearrangement uses TRBV6-1 and TRBJ2-7; 13 bases are a match to TRBD2. The CDR3 consists of 17 residues. Germline V gene sequence: CDR1 MNHNS, CDR2 SASEGT. With 6 bases clipped from V and 5 bases from J, the junction kept 13 bases outside the gene matches. The CDR3 protein is CASRPGLAGALPNEQYF. DNA for the CDR3: TGTGCCAGCAGACCAGGACTAGCGGGGGCTCTTCCTAACGAGCAGTACTTC.

The chain uses TRBV29-1 and TRBJ1-2, with 8 bases aligning to TRBD1. V lost 4 bases to trimming and J lost 8 bases; unmatched junction nucleotides: 12. This CDR3 spans 14 amino acids. Germline CDR1 is SQVTM and CDR2 is ANQGSEA. Here the CDR3 DNA reads TGCAGCGTTGGGGGGCTCCAGGGGGCAGAGGGCTACACCTTC. Its protein is CSVGGLQGAEGYTF.

This clonotype was detected many times. The chain has TRBV4-1 and TRBJ2-1, with a possible D match to TRBD2 (7 bases). Germline values: CDR1 MGHRA, CDR2 YSYEKL. The ends were cut back, 4 bases at V and 5 bases at J, with 15 bases in the middle. This CDR3 has 15 amino acids. CDR3 nucleotide sequence: TGCGCCAGCAGCCCGAGAGGGGGGGGCGACAATGAGCAGTTCTTC. This codes for CASSPRGGGDNEQFF.

The chain links TRBV2 to TRBJ2-1, with D possibly TRBD2 on 5 matching bases. There are 16 residues in the CDR3. V gave up 3 bases and J gave up 0 bases, with 12 bases separating them. Germline CDR1 and CDR2: SNHLY and FYNNEI. CDR3 nucleotide sequence: TGTGCCAGCAGTGAGAGGGCCATTAGCTCCTACAATGAGCAGTTCTTC. Translated, it gives CASSERAISSYNEQFF.

The rearrangement joins TRBV7-8 to TRBJ2-3; TRBD2 might be the D (5 bases). V was trimmed by 4 bases and J by 0 bases, leaving 14 bases between them. Germline V CDR1 and CDR2: SGHVS, FQNEAQ. This CDR3 region has 16 residues. The chain's CDR3 is CASSSSSGGSTDTQYF. The CDR3 region has the DNA TGTGCCAGCAGCTCCTCGTCCGGAGGAAGCACAGATACGCAGTATTTT.

This clonotype was found a few times. This rearrangement joins TRBV6-6 to TRBJ1-5; maybe TRBD1 (6 bases). Germline CDR1 MNHNY, CDR2 SVGAGI (reference sequence). The CDR3 extends over 16 amino acids. The ends were cut back, 5 bases at V and 7 bases at J, with 21 bases in the middle. The CDR3 protein is CASSVWEQGKGQPQHF. CDR3 sequence (DNA): TGTGCCAGCAGTGTTTGGGAGCAGGGGAAGGGGCAGCCCCAGCATTTT.

The chain links TRBV4-3 to TRBJ2-5; no clear D. Trimming pared 0 bases from V and 1 base from J, leaving 9 bases between. This CDR3 has 15 residues. In germline, CDR1 is LGHNA, CDR2 YSLEER. The CDR3 nucleotides are TGCGCCAGCAGCCAAGAACCAGTCCCCCAAGAGACCCAGTACTTC. Its protein is CASSQEPVPQETQYF.

This clonotype turned up a few times. The chain is built from TRBV27 and TRBJ1-1, with 7 bases identical to TRBD1. CDR3 length equals 14 residues. Germline lookup yields CDR1 MNHEY and CDR2 SMNVEV (reference sequence). The V gene end was trimmed by 2 bases and the J gene end by 5 bases; junction bases not matched to a gene: 5. The CDR3 DNA is TGTGCCAGCAGTTTAACGGCAGGGGGAACTGAAGCTTTCTTT. Amino acid sequence: CASSLTAGGTEAFF.

V usage is TRBV7-8 and J usage is TRBJ1-2; D possibly corresponds to TRBD1 (6 bases). The CDR3 is 15 residues long. Germline V gene sequence: CDR1 SGHVS, CDR2 FQNEAQ. The ends were cut back, 4 bases at V and 0 bases at J, with 12 bases in the middle. CDR3 sequence (DNA): TGTGCCAGCAGCTCACAGGGCTTAGCTAACTATGGCTACACCTTC. This sequence encodes CASSSQGLANYGYTF. Looking up the rest from reference TRBV7-8 and TRBJ1-2 gives the full variable domain: GAGVSQSPRYKVAKRGQDVALRCDPISGHVSLFWYQQALGQGPEFLTYFQNEAQLDKSGLPSDRFFAERPEGSVSTLKIQRTQQEDSAVYLCASSSQGLANYGYTFGSGTRLTVV.

The V and J genes are TRBV25-1 and TRBJ1-1; 7 nucleotides line up with TRBD1. Germline CDR1 reads MGHDK; CDR2 reads SYGVNS. V was clipped by 6 bases and J by 4 bases; unmatched bases: 5. The CDR3 sequence is 13 residues long. CDR3 in amino acids: CASRRQGGTEAFF. The CDR3 nucleotides are TGTGCCAGCAGGCGACAGGGCGGCACTGAAGCTTTCTTT.

This clonotype occurred a few times. A much larger clone lies one base from this, so it may be a read error. The chain employs TRBV24-1 and TRBJ2-3; maybe TRBD1 (6 bases). The length of the CDR3 is 14 residues. V dropped 9 bases and J dropped 10 bases, with 22 bases sitting between them. CDR1 is KGHDR and CDR2 is SFDVKD in the germline V gene. The CDR3 is CATGGRSSPLPQYF. The CDR3 DNA is TGTGCCACCGGGGGCCGGAGCAGTCCACTACCGCAGTATTTT.

V gene TRBV29-1 combines with J gene TRBJ2-5, with TRBD1 as a possible D gene (5 bases). V shed 3 bases and J shed 4 bases, with 18 bases lying between them. The CDR3 length is 15 residues. CDR1 is SQVTM and CDR2 is ANQGSEA in the germline V gene. The CDR3 region has the DNA TGCAGCGTTGAGCAGGGCCCCTTATGGGGAGAGACCCAGTACTTC. It translates to CSVEQGPLWGETQYF.

This clonotype was counted ten times or more. The chain has TRBV11-2 and TRBJ1-2; a possible D gene is TRBD1 (6 bases). Trimming cost V 0 bases and J 4 bases, with 9 bases left between them. The CDR3 sequence is 14 residues long. Per germline, CDR1 SGHAT and CDR2 FQNNGV. CDR3 in DNA: TGTGCCAGCAGCTTAGATCAGGGGAGCTATGGCTACACCTTC. Its translation: CASSLDQGSYGYTF.

This clonotype has only a few counts. This chain uses TRBV5-1 with TRBJ1-2, with a weak D call TRBD1 (5 bases). V shed 0 bases and J shed 4 bases, with 10 bases lying between them. CDR1 is SGHRS and CDR2 is YFSETQ in the germline V gene. This CDR3 contains 14 residues. CDR3 nucleotide sequence: TGCGCCAGCAGCTTGGAGGCAGGGCCCTATGGCTACACCTTC. Encoded protein: CASSLEAGPYGYTF.

The genes are TRBV5-1 and TRBJ2-2; D is uncertain. V dropped 9 bases and J dropped 5 bases, with 2 bases sitting between them. CDR1 and CDR2 from the germline V gene are SGHRS and YFSETQ. This CDR3 has 9 residues. CDR3 in amino acids: CAKTGELFF. CDR3 bases: TGCGCCAAAACCGGGGAGCTGTTTTTT.

V and J are TRBV6-4 and TRBJ2-2; D not resolved. Germline CDR1 reads MRHNA; CDR2 reads SNTAGT. Trimming shortened V by 5 bases and J by 1 base, and 8 bases separated the two germline ends. CDR3 length equals 14 residues. The CDR3 nucleotides read TGTGCCAGCAGTCGGGCAGGGAACACCGGGGAGCTGTTTTTT. Amino acid sequence: CASSRAGNTGELFF.

The genes are TRBV20-1 and TRBJ1-1, with TRBD1 identical over 9 bases. Unmatched junction bases numbered 10, after V lost 5 bases and J lost 6 bases. Germline CDR1 is DFQATT and CDR2 is SNEGSKA (reference sequence). The length of the CDR3 is 14 residues. CDR3 DNA sequence: TGCAGTGCTGGTCGGACAGGGGTCGGACCTGAAGCTTTCTTT. Its translation is CSAGRTGVGPEAFF.

This clonotype was seen at least ten times. The V call is TRBV6-5, the J call TRBJ2-1; the D is unclear. This CDR3 has 12 amino acids. In germline, CDR1 is MNHEY, CDR2 SVGAGI. With 10 bases removed from V and 6 bases from J, the gap between germline ends came to 13 bases. CDR3 amino acids: CATQPPLNEQFF. CDR3 bases: TGTGCCACCCAGCCGCCCCTCAATGAGCAGTTCTTC.

J is TRBJ2-3 and V is TRBV9; 7 nucleotides align to TRBD1. There are 18 residues in the CDR3. Germline CDR1 reads SGDLS; CDR2 reads YYNGEE. Trimming removed 3 bases from V and 0 bases from J; junction bases left unmatched: 13. This chain's CDR3 is CASSAEDRRNPSTDTQYF. In nucleotides, the CDR3 is TGTGCCAGCAGCGCTGAGGACAGGCGAAACCCTAGCACAGATACGCAGTATTTT.

This clonotype was detected many times. V gene TRBV20-1 combines with J gene TRBJ2-3, with 7 bases matching TRBD1. Trimming at V came to 6 bases and at J to 0 bases, leaving 6 bases not matched to a gene. CDR3 length equals 14 residues. Per germline, CDR1 DFQATT and CDR2 SNEGSKA (reference sequence). The CDR3 DNA follows: TGCAGTGCGGGGACAGAAACGAGCACAGATACGCAGTATTTT. Translated, it gives CSAGTETSTDTQYF.